The present TCR beta chain was sequenced within a study of regulatory T cells in long-lasting Graves disease. The time point is: newly diagnosed GD, antithyroid drugs for less than 3 months. Researchers made the TCR library from RNA that was extracted from PBMCs. TCR beta libraries were built with iRepertoire HTBI primers and Arm-PCR of CDR3 regions. TCRdb fed the multiplex PCR reads into MiXCR, producing one record per CDR3 protein. Of around 460,000 distinct CDR3 sequences listed, 14% are singletons. The CDR3 loop spans 16 amino acids. The germline V and J ends were trimmed by 4 bases and 4 bases, with 19 bases remaining between them. From germline, CDR1 is MNHGY and CDR2 SVAAGI. General study findings and limits: Persistent Graves' patients had lower TCR diversity than newly diagnosed ones.

Comments on this clonotype: The antigen remains unidentified. This likely reflects a read error, since a far larger clone is one base away.

These same records also appear under a second study, on T cells in Graves' hyperthyroidism and ophthalmopathy. That paper notes: Among clonotypes expanded in thyroid above 0.001, most were also found in blood.

The sequenced sample was peripheral blood mononuclear cells (PBMCs), obtained at new diagnosis, from a patient treated with antithyroid drugs. This rearrangement joins TRBV6-9 to TRBJ1-2; D is perhaps TRBD1 (6 bases). This receptor was obtained from a woman aged 45-65 years with Graves disease. CDR3 sequence (DNA): TGTGCCAGCAGTTGCTCCGCAGGGGAGTCGAGCTATGGCTACACCTTC. It encodes CASSCSAGESSYGYTF.